Listed below are T cell receptor beta chains from one sample, sequenced in a study of OX40 agonist ivuxolimab in advanced cancers. Here immunoSEQ multiplex PCR was the method, and the copy in TCRdb shows in-frame clones only, minus some. The sample lists 58,000 or so clones; approximately 92% were seen once. The source was CD4+ or CD8+ T cells sorted from blood, collected in a trial of the OX40 agonist ivuxolimab. These receptors all stem from an adult with an advanced solid tumor such as melanoma, head and neck, liver or kidney cancer. Each CDR3 is given with its conserved first and last residue. D genes are given only for firm matches. A row's size may be missing; if present it is once, few, many or a size class.

D	V	size	length	J	CDR3	DNA
TRBD1	TRBV2	NA	13	TRBJ2-7	CASRTGVFYEQYF	TGTGCCAGCAGAACAGGGGTTTTTTACGAGCAGTACTTC
TRBD1	TRBV18	NA	14	TRBJ2-7	CASSPGQGTYEQYF	TGTGCCAGCTCACCGGGACAGGGCACCTACGAGCAGTACTTC
NA	TRBV29-1	NA	14	TRBJ1-4	CSGAWGSANEKLFF	TGCAGCGGGGCGTGGGGGTCGGCTAATGAAAAACTGTTTTTT
NA	TRBV5-1	few	13	TRBJ1-2	CASSYGQVYGYTF	TGCGCCAGCAGCTATGGACAAGTCTATGGCTACACCTTC
TRBD1	TRBV13	NA	15	TRBJ2-7	CASSPRDRGPYEQYF	TGTGCCAGCAGCCCCAGGGACAGGGGACCTTACGAGCAGTACTTC
NA	TRBV9	NA	16	TRBJ1-2	CASSESITRGAAGYTF	TGTGCCAGCAGCGAGTCGATAACGAGGGGGGCGGCTGGCTACACCTTC
TRBD1	TRBV5-6	NA	14	TRBJ1-6	CASSVGTGGSPLHF	TGTGCCAGCAGCGTCGGGACAGGGGGATCACCCCTCCACTTT
TRBD1	TRBV30	NA	16	TRBJ1-6	CAWSARTGGGNSPLHF	TGTGCCTGGAGTGCCCGGACAGGGGGCGGTAATTCACCCCTCCACTTT
NA	TRBV29-1	NA	11	TRBJ2-7	CSVEGVPEQYF	TGCAGCGTTGAAGGGGTACCCGAGCAGTACTTC
TRBD1	TRBV10-3	NA	14	TRBJ1-3	CATTGAPTGNTIYF	TGTGCCACCACAGGGGCCCCCACTGGAAACACCATATATTTT
NA	TRBV6-1	NA	17	TRBJ2-1	CASSEGRQAIPYNEQFF	TGTGCCAGCAGTGAAGGCCGACAGGCCATTCCCTACAATGAGCAGTTCTTC
TRBD2	TRBV19	NA	18	TRBJ2-2	CASSRGLADIGDTGELFF	TGTGCCAGTAGTAGGGGACTAGCGGACATAGGGGACACCGGGGAGCTGTTTTTT
NA	TRBV4-2	NA	14	TRBJ2-3	CASSQDRPTDTQYF	TGTGCCAGCAGCCAAGATCGACCAACAGATACGCAGTATTTT
NA	TRBV5-1	NA	15	TRBJ2-7	CASTSSPGRSYEQYF	TGCGCCAGCACCTCTTCCCCGGGACGGAGTTACGAGCAGTACTTC
TRBD2	TRBV4-3	NA	15	TRBJ2-7	CASSLQRGGSYEQYF	TGCGCCAGCAGCCTACAGCGGGGGGGCTCCTACGAGCAGTACTTC
TRBD2	TRBV5-1	NA	16	TRBJ2-1	CASSTPTSGRGNEQFF	TGCGCCAGCAGCACACCGACTAGCGGGAGGGGCAATGAGCAGTTCTTC
TRBD2	TRBV10-3	NA	16	TRBJ2-2	CAIGAGTSDGTGELFF	TGTGCCATCGGGGCCGGGACTAGCGACGGCACCGGGGAGCTGTTTTTT
NA	TRBV18	NA	16	TRBJ2-7	CASSPFEGGSTYEQYF	TGTGCCAGCTCACCATTTGAGGGGGGCTCTACCTACGAGCAGTACTTC
NA	TRBV28	NA	14	TRBJ1-1	CASSSRQTNTEAFF	TGTGCCAGCAGTTCCAGACAGACGAACACTGAAGCTTTCTTT
NA	TRBV6-6	NA	12	TRBJ2-3	CASVSGTDTQYF	TGTGCCAGCGTTAGCGGCACAGATACGCAGTATTTT
TRBD2	TRBV11-2	NA	16	TRBJ2-5	CASSPGLAGGRETQYF	TGTGCCAGCAGCCCCGGACTAGCGGGGGGGCGGGAGACCCAGTACTTC
NA	TRBV7-9	NA	14	TRBJ2-5	CASSMRTDQETQYF	TGTGCCAGCTCCATGAGGACAGATCAAGAGACCCAGTACTTC
NA	TRBV7-8	NA	17	TRBJ1-3	CASSQPAGWYAGNTIYF	TGTGCCAGCAGCCAGCCGGCAGGGTGGTATGCTGGAAACACCATATATTTT
NA	TRBV7-6	NA	14	TRBJ2-7	CASSQEAATYEQYF	TGTGCCAGCAGCCAAGAAGCGGCGACCTACGAGCAGTACTTC
NA	TRBV5-1	NA	15	TRBJ1-2	CASSLGPQEGDGYTF	TGCGCCAGCAGCTTGGGACCCCAGGAGGGGGATGGCTACACCTTC